This TCR beta chain was sequenced for a study of blood T cell repertoires in COVID-19. Turning to the study itself: PBMCs, B-cell-depleted T cells, or T cells were the source of the cDNA or gDNA that made up the material.

Adults between roughly 18 and 89 years of age took part from more than 20 US areas. Each participant's cohort was designated according to participant-reported clinical history. The table came from immunoSEQ multiplex PCR; TCRdb's copy has only in-frame clones and leaves some out. Of around 160,000 clones in the sample, 84% were seen once. V shed 0 bases and J 2 bases; nucleotides not matched to a gene: 7. The CDR3 sequence is 16 residues long. Germline loops: CDR1 LGHNA, CDR2 YSLEER. This clone was detected only once. The sequence was collected from a woman aged 45-60 years who had been exposed to COVID-19. The chain couples TRBV4-3 to TRBJ2-7; 7 bases are a match to TRBD1. The source material was PBMCs or T cells enriched from blood (not recorded which). As DNA, the CDR3 is TGCGCCAGCAGCCAAGATCCCACAGGGGCAACCTACGAGCAGTACTTC. It is translated as CASSQDPTGATYEQYF.